This entry concerns a single TCR beta chain. The CDR3 is 13 residues long. Deletions cut 4 bases from V and 4 bases from J, with 11 bases between. CDR1 is SGHKS, CDR2 YYEKEE, per germline (reference sequence). This sample stems from a study of blood T cell repertoires in COVID-19. Using immunoSEQ multiplex PCR, the repertoire was profiled, and TCRdb retains in-frame clones only, with some absent. Of about half a million clones listed, roughly 87% are singletons. This receptor was obtained from a man aged 18 to 35 with COVID-19, enrolled during active disease. V usage is TRBV5-5 and J usage is TRBJ1-1; D gene uncertain. The sample was peripheral blood. As DNA, the CDR3 is TGTGCCAGCAGCGCATGGGGAGCCACTGAAGCTTTCTTT. As protein: CASSAWGATEAFF.